The text below deals with one TCR beta chain. The antigen it recognizes is unknown. Base qualities are missing; no much larger clone stands one base away. This sample was taken from a study of T cell responses to AZD1222 COVID-19 vaccine (dated by TCRdb to the early 2020s). At the level of the whole study: AZD1222 recipients whose second dose came at about 4 weeks and those whose second dose came at about 12 weeks were combined into one group, since spike-specific TCR depth and breadth did not differ between the two schedules. Trial participants were enrolled by age into 18-55, 56-69 and 70-plus year subgroups, with around 140, 26 and 57 TCR-sequenced participants respectively. A total of 233 trial participants underwent TCR sequencing, of whom about 200 had received two doses of AZD1222 and around 25 had received two doses of the MenACWY control vaccine.

CDR1 is given as SGHRS and CDR2 as YFSETQ, both from the germline V gene. A distance of 6 bases separates the germline ends of V and J, which lose 0 bases and 5 bases respectively. Counted from cysteine to phenylalanine, this CDR3 has 13 amino acids. Left in the record is the CDR3 DNA by itself, 39 bases read in frame from the first base. The sample's time point label, decoded: baseline before first vaccination. The vaccinee samples were drawn from two UK trials, COV001 and COV002, one of which was a single-blind randomized controlled phase 2/3 trial testing AZD1222 (ChAdOx1 nCoV-19) in healthy adults. For TCRbeta chain sequencing, PBMC samples were collected from trial participants at day 0 and at day 28 after the second dose. The paper as a whole reports these results and caveats: No day 14 peak-response samples were available, so repertoires were characterized only after the peak T cell response. CD4 TCRs associated with the vaccine covered the entire spike protein, and the dominant responses were in regions 160-218 and 743-854. Most participants were white British and females outnumbered males, and the authors suggested that clonal diversity may have been underestimated. Only five to seven AZD1222 recipients were SARS-CoV-2 seropositive at baseline, limiting conclusions about previously exposed vaccinees. Spike-specific TCR breadth and depth rose significantly after two AZD1222 doses compared with day 0 and with MenACWY recipients. The 56-69-year group was small, and its depth increase did not reach significance, likely because of low power. Epitopes outside the regions mutated in the B.1.351 and B.1.1.7 variants were reportedly recognized by nearly half of the unique spike-specific TCRs.

The CDR3 regions of human TCRbeta chains were analyzed by immunosequencing. The paper's data handling went like this. TCRs in the repertoires were matched against a reference library of SARS-CoV-2-specific TCRs that had been generated with the MIRA antigen-specificity platform. Breadth meant the fraction of unique TCRs that were SARS-CoV-2-associated, whereas depth meant the fraction of total T cells that were SARS-CoV-2-associated. Using the MIRA data, every spike-specific TCR was mapped to the spike region that the TCR reacted to and assigned to either a CD4 or a CD8 class. Log10-transformed breadth and depth values were compared by one-way ANOVA with Sidak's multiple comparisons tests. TCRdb took over this immuneACCESS table, retaining in-frame rearrangements with V and J assigned. Such tables are incomplete; in checked studies, under half of the missing clones stem from an unresolved V gene, and the remainder is unexplained. The DNA gave D and trimming, while V, J and clone size come from that table. The sample profile shows a few hundred thousand clones; approximately 93% of them were found once. The top ten clones comprise approximately 0.52% of the sample.

This sample comprised peripheral blood, obtained on day 0 of AZD1222 vaccination. The clonotype comes from an adult in good health. The rearranged chain carries TRBV5-1 and TRBJ1-3; confidence is insufficient to name the D gene. The sequenced DNA: TGCGCCAGCAGCTTGGGGACTCGAAACACCATATATTTT. This sequence encodes CASSLGTRNTIYF.